This is a list of T cell receptor beta chains from one sample in a study of T cell responses to AZD1222 COVID-19 vaccine. Here immunoSEQ multiplex PCR was the method, and the copy in TCRdb shows in-frame clones only, minus some. The data show around 62,000 clones, 70% to 90% seen once. Here the sequenced sample was peripheral blood, taken on day 0 of AZD1222 vaccination. The receptor set was obtained from an adult in good health. CDR3s include the opening cysteine and the closing phenylalanine or tryptophan. The D gene is left open where the match is weak. A row's size may be missing; if present it is once, few, many or a size class.

>.|TRBJ1-5|.|TRBV7-3
TGTGCCAGCAGCCTAACCTGGGGTCAGCCCCAGCATTTT
CASSLTWGQPQHF
>.|TRBJ2-2|TRBD1|TRBV5-4
TGTGCCAGCAGCTTGGAACAGGGGGTAGCCGGGGAGCTGTTTTTT
CASSLEQGVAGELFF
>.|TRBJ1-6|TRBD1|TRBV7-8
TGTGCCAGCAGCTCCGGACAGGTTAATTCACCCCTCCACTTT
CASSSGQVNSPLHF
>.|TRBJ2-4|TRBD1|TRBV5-8
TGTGCCAGCAGCTTGGGGGACAGGGTAGTTAGGGCCAAAAACATTCAGTACTTC
CASSLGDRVVRAKNIQYF
>.|TRBJ1-2|TRBD1|TRBV19
TGTGCCAGTAGTTTACCCGGGACAGCTTTCTATGGCTACACCTTC
CASSLPGTAFYGYTF
>.|TRBJ1-6|TRBD1|TRBV4-1
TGCGCCAGCAGCCAGTCCGGGACAGGGGCCCCTTCACCCCTCCACTTT
CASSQSGTGAPSPLHF
>few|TRBJ1-5|.|TRBV7-9
TGTGCCAGCAGCTTAGGCGATAATCAGCCCCAGCATTTT
CASSLGDNQPQHF
>.|TRBJ2-2|.|TRBV3-1/TRBV3-2
TGTGCCAGCAGCCAATCCTGGGAGCTGTTTTTT
CASSQSWELFF
>few|TRBJ2-1|TRBD2|TRBV2
TGTGCCAGCAGTGAAGCCCCGGGGTGGACTAGCGGGGGGCCCCGCTACAATGAGCAGTTCTTC
CASSEAPGWTSGGPRYNEQFF
>.|TRBJ1-2|TRBD1|TRBV5-1
TGCGCCAGCAGCGACGGACAGGGGGTCAACTATGGCTACACCTTC
CASSDGQGVNYGYTF
>.|TRBJ2-7|TRBD1|TRBV7-9
TGTGCCAGCGGGGCAGGGGGCAACTACGAGCAGTACTTC
CASGAGGNYEQYF
>.|TRBJ1-2|.|TRBV6-5
TGTGCCAGCAGGACAACATCTAACTATGGCTACACCTTC
CASRTTSNYGYTF
>.|TRBJ2-3|.|TRBV3-1/TRBV3-2
TGTGCCAGCAGCCTACAAAGGGATGATACGCAGTATTTT
CASSLQRDDTQYF
>.|TRBJ2-3|.|TRBV2
TGTGCCAGCAGTGAAAGGCAGACGCAGTATTTT
CASSERQTQYF
>.|TRBJ1-1|TRBD1|TRBV20-1
TGCAGTGCTAGTGCTGGGACAGGGAACACTGAAGCTTTCTTT
CSASAGTGNTEAFF
>.|TRBJ1-4|.|TRBV3-1/TRBV3-2
TGTGCCAGCAGCCAAGAGGGGACGGAGGGAAAACTGTTTTTT
CASSQEGTEGKLFF
>once|TRBJ1-1|TRBD1|TRBV5-1
TGCGCCAGCAGCTCGCCACAGGGGGCGGGGGCCGCTGAAGCTTTCTTT
CASSSPQGAGAAEAFF
>.|TRBJ1-2|.|TRBV29-1
TGCAGCGTTGGGCCCTCTGGGACGAGTCACCGGGGCTACACCTTC
CSVGPSGTSHRGYTF
>.|TRBJ2-1|.|TRBV10-1
TGCGCCAGCAGCTCCGGGACGGGATCTCATTGGGGTTACAATGAGCAGTTCTTC
CASSSGTGSHWGYNEQFF
>.|TRBJ1-1|.|TRBV27
TGTGCCAGCTCAGCGAGGAACACTGAAGCTTTCTTT
CASSARNTEAFF
>.|TRBJ2-1|.|TRBV7-9
TGTGCCAGCAGCTCCACACAAGGGAGTGAGCAGTTCTTC
CASSSTQGSEQFF
>.|TRBJ1-4|.|TRBV2
TGTGCCAGCAGTGATATGGACAAGACTAATGAAAAACTGTTTTTT
CASSDMDKTNEKLFF
>once|TRBJ2-5|TRBD1|TRBV9
TGTGCCAGCAGCATCAGGGGGCTCGTCCAAGAGACCCAGTACTTC
CASSIRGLVQETQYF
>.|TRBJ1-2|.|TRBV18
TGTGCCAGCTCACCACCGTGGAACGAGTGGCAGAACTATGGCTACACCTTC
CASSPPWNEWQNYGYTF
>once|TRBJ1-5|.|TRBV4-1
TGCGCCAGCAGCCCTGTCTCTTCAGGGGAGGGCAATCAGCCCCAGCATTTT
CASSPVSSGEGNQPQHF
>once|TRBJ1-3|.|TRBV3-1/TRBV3-2
TGTGCCAGCAGCCAAGATCTCTCTGCTGGAAACACCATATATTTT
CASSQDLSAGNTIYF
>once|TRBJ1-1|.|TRBV7-9
TGTGCCAGCAGCTTTCTCGGTTGGGTGAGTGAAGCTTTCTTT
CASSFLGWVSEAFF
>.|TRBJ1-4|.|TRBV4-1
TGCGCCAGCAGCCTCAACCCGGGGGCTGGAACTAATGAAAAACTGTTTTTT
CASSLNPGAGTNEKLFF
>.|TRBJ1-3|.|TRBV6-5
TGTGCCAGCAGCGGTCAGGGGATAAACACCATATATTTT
CASSGQGINTIYF
>.|TRBJ2-5|TRBD1|TRBV19
TGTGCCAGTAGTCCCCGGGACAGGGGGTACCAAGAGACCCAGTACTTC
CASSPRDRGYQETQYF
>.|TRBJ1-5|.|TRBV5-1
TGCGCCAGCAGCTTCGGGGGGGTCGGTCAGCCCCAGCATTTT
CASSFGGVGQPQHF
>.|TRBJ1-1|.|TRBV3-1/TRBV3-2
TGTGCCAGCAGCCAAGGGACAAAAATGAACACTGAAGCTTTCTTT
CASSQGTKMNTEAFF
>.|TRBJ1-3|TRBD1|TRBV30
TGTGCCTGGAGTCGAGGGACAGGGGAGGGAAACACCATATATTTT
CAWSRGTGEGNTIYF
>.|TRBJ1-6|TRBD1|TRBV6-4
TGTGCCAGCGAAACTAGGGGGCGATCACCCCTCCACTTT
CASETRGRSPLHF
>.|TRBJ2-3|.|TRBV25-1
TGTGCCAGCAGAGGGAATTCAGATACGCAGTATTTT
CASRGNSDTQYF
>.|TRBJ1-4|TRBD1|TRBV19
TGTGCCAGTAGTACCCAGGGGGCCGGAGAAAAACTGTTTTTT
CASSTQGAGEKLFF
>.|TRBJ2-1|.|TRBV7-8
TGTGCCAGCAGCTCGTCAGGGGCTAGCTCCTACAATGAGCAGTTCTTC
CASSSSGASSYNEQFF
>.|TRBJ1-2|TRBD1|TRBV18
TGTGCCAGCTCACCAACCCCCGGGACAGGGGGCGCCTTTGGCTACACCTTC
CASSPTPGTGGAFGYTF
>.|TRBJ1-2|.|TRBV20-1
TGCAGTGCCTCATCGGGTGGCTACACCTTC
CSASSGGYTF
>.|TRBJ1-2|.|TRBV3-1/TRBV3-2
TGTGCCAGCAGCCAAAGCGTGCAAACCGGCTACACCTTC
CASSQSVQTGYTF
>.|TRBJ1-5|TRBD1|TRBV6-5
TGTGCCAGCAGAGACAGGGGGTCTCAGCCCCAGCATTTT
CASRDRGSQPQHF
>once|TRBJ1-4|.|TRBV6-1
TGTGCCAGCAGTGAGGTGCAGGGGAATGAAAAACTGTTTTTT
CASSEVQGNEKLFF
>.|TRBJ1-2|.|TRBV29-1
TGCAGCGTTGTGGGGGACTTTCCCGGTGGTGGCTACACCTTC
CSVVGDFPGGGYTF
>.|TRBJ1-1|.|TRBV23-1
TGCGCCGTCGGGTGCACTGAAGCTTTCTTT
CAVGCTEAFF
>.|TRBJ2-1|TRBD1|TRBV6-4
TGTGCCAGCAGTCTCGACAGGGGCTATGAGCAGTTCTTC
CASSLDRGYEQFF
>.|TRBJ2-1|.|TRBV2
TGTGCCAGCAGTTACCGGGACATTTATGAGCAGTTCTTC
CASSYRDIYEQFF
>.|TRBJ1-1|.|TRBV10-2
TGCGCCAGCAGTTTTACAGGGTTGAACACTGAAGCTTTCTTT
CASSFTGLNTEAFF
>once|TRBJ2-7|.|TRBV7-3
TGTGCCAGCAGCTTAAATTGGGGGAGCGAGCAGTACTTC
CASSLNWGSEQYF
>.|TRBJ2-2|TRBD1|TRBV6-4
TGTGCCAGCAGCCGGACAGGGACTAACACCGGGGAGCTGTTTTTT
CASSRTGTNTGELFF
>.|TRBJ1-2|TRBD1|TRBV29-1
TGCAGCGCCCAGGACAGGGCGCGGGGCTACACCTTC
CSAQDRARGYTF
>.|TRBJ1-5|TRBD1|TRBV2
TGTGCCAGCAGTGGACAGGGCATGGGACAGCCCCAGCATTTT
CASSGQGMGQPQHF
>.|TRBJ1-2|.|TRBV5-6
TGTGCCAGCAGCCCCGGGGCCTATGGCTACACCTTC
CASSPGAYGYTF
>few|TRBJ1-1|.|TRBV11-1
TGTGCCAGCAGCTTAGGTGCTATCATCGGGGACACTGAAGCTTTCTTT
CASSLGAIIGDTEAFF
>.|TRBJ1-3|.|TRBV2
TGTGCCAGCAGTGACGGCAGGGGAAACACCATATATTTT
CASSDGRGNTIYF
>few|TRBJ1-1|.|TRBV6-5
TGTGCCAGTAACAGATTGGGAAACACTGAAGCTTTCTTT
CASNRLGNTEAFF
>.|TRBJ2-1|TRBD1|TRBV18
TGTGCCAGCTCACACCAGGGGGCAAGGGATGAGCAGTTCTTC
CASSHQGARDEQFF
>once|TRBJ1-5|.|TRBV19
TGTGCCAGTCGGGATCCCAACAATCAGCCCCAGCATTTT
CASRDPNNQPQHF
>once|TRBJ1-3|.|TRBV10-2
TGCGCCAGCAGCCACAGGGAACCTGGAAACACCATATATTTT
CASSHREPGNTIYF
>once|TRBJ2-1|TRBD2|TRBV5-1
TGCGCCAGCAGTACTAGCGGGGATTACAATGAGCAGTTCTTC
CASSTSGDYNEQFF